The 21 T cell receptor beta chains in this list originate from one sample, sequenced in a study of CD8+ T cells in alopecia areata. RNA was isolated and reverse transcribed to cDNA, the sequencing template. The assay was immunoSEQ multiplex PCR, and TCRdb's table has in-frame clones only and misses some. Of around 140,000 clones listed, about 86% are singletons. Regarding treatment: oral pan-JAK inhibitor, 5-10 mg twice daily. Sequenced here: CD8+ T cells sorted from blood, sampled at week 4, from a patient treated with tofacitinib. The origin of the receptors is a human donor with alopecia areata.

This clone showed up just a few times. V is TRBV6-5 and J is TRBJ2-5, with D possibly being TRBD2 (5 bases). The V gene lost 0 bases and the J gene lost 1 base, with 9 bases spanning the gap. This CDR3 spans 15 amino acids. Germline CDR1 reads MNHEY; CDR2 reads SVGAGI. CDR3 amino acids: CASSYSISGQETQYF. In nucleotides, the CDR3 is TGTGCCAGCAGTTACTCGATCAGCGGCCAAGAGACCCAGTACTTC.

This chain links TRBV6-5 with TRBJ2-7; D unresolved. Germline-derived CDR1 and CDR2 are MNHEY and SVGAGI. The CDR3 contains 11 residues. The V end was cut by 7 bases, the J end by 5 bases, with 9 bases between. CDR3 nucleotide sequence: TGTGCCAGCAACACTGGCCACGAGCAGTACTTC. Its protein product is CASNTGHEQYF.

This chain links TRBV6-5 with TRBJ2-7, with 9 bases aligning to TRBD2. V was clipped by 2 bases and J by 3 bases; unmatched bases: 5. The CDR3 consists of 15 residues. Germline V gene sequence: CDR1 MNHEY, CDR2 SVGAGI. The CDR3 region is CASSYVASGIYEQYF. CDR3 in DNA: TGTGCCAGCAGTTACGTGGCTAGCGGGATCTACGAGCAGTACTTC.

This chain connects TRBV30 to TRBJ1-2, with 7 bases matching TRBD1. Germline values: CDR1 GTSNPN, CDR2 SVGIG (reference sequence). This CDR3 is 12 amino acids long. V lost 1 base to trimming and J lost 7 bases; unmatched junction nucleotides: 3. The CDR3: CAWSEGTAGYTF. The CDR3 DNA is TGTGCCTGGAGTGAAGGGACAGCTGGCTACACCTTC. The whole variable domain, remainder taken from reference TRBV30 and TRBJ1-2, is SQTIHQWPATLVQPVGSPLSLECTVEGTSNPNLYWYRQAAGRGLQLLFYSVGIGQISSEVPQNLSASRPQDRQFILSSKKLLLSDSGFYLCAWSEGTAGYTFGSGTRLTVV.

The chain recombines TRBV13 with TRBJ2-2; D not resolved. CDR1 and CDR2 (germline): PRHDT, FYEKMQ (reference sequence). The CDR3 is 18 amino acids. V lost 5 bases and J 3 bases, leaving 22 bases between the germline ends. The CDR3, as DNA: TGTGCCAGCAGCCACCGAGGAGATTTGGTCTCACACACCGGGGAGCTGTTTTTT. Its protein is CASSHRGDLVSHTGELFF.

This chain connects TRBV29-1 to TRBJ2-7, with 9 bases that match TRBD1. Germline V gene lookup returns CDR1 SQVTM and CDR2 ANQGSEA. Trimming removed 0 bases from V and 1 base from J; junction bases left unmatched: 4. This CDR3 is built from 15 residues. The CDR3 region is CSVEDPGTGSYEQYF. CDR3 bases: TGCAGCGTTGAAGACCCCGGGACAGGGTCCTACGAGCAGTACTTC.

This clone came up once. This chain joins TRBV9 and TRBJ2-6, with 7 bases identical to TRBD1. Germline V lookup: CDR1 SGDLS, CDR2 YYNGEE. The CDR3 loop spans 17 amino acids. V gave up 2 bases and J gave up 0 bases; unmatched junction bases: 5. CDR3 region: CASSVDRASSGANVLTF. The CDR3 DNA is TGTGCCAGCAGCGTCGACAGGGCCTCCTCTGGGGCCAACGTCCTGACTTTC. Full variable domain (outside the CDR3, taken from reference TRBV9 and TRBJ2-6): DSGVTQTPKHLITATGQRVTLRCSPRSGDLSVYWYQQSLDQGLQFLIQYYNGEERAKGNILERFSAQQFPDLHSELNLSSLELGDSALYFCASSVDRASSGANVLTFGAGSRLTVL.

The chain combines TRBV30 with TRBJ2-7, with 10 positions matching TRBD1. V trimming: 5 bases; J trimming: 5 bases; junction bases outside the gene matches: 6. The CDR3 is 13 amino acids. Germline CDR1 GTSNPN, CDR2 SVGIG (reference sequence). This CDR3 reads CAWETGGIHEQYF. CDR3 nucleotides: TGTGCCTGGGAGACAGGGGGCATCCACGAGCAGTACTTC.

The CDR3 spells CAFLRTDYGYTF. The CDR3 DNA reads as TGTGCCTTCCTAAGGACAGACTATGGCTACACCTTC. This rearrangement joins TRBV30 to TRBJ1-2; possibly TRBD1 for D (6 bases). This CDR3 comprises 12 residues. The ends were cut back, 7 bases at V and 3 bases at J, with 12 bases in the middle. The germline CDR1 and CDR2 sequences are GTSNPN and SVGIG (reference sequence).

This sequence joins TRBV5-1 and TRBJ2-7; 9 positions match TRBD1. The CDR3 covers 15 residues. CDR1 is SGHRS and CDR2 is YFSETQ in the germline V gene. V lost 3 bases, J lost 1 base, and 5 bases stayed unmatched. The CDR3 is CASSSMDRGSYEQYF. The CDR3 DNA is TGCGCCAGCAGCTCTATGGACAGGGGATCCTACGAGCAGTACTTC. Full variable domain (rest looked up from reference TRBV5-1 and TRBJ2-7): KAGVTQTPRYLIKTRGQQVTLSCSPISGHRSVSWYQQTPGQGLQFLFEYFSETQRNKGNFPGRFSGRQFSNSRSEMNVSTLELGDSALYLCASSSMDRGSYEQYFGPGTRLTVT.

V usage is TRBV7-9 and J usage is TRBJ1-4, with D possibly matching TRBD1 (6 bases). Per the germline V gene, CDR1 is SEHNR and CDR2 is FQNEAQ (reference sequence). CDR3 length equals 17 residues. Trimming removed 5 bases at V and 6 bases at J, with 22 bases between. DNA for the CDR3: TGTGCCAGCAGCCCAGCCGACAAGGGGGGGCTTTATGAAAAACTGTTTTTT. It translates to CASSPADKGGLYEKLFF.

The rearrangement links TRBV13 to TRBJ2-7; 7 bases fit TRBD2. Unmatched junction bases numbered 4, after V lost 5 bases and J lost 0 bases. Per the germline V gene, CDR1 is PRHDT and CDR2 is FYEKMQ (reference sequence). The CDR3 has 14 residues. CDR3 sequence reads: CASSHGGSSYEQYF. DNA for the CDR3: TGTGCCAGCAGCCACGGGGGGTCCTCCTACGAGCAGTACTTC. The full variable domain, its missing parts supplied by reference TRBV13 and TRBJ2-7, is AAGVIQSPRHLIKEKRETATLKCYPIPRHDTVYWYQQGPGQDPQFLISFYEKMQSDKGSIPDRFSAQQFSDYHSELNMSSLELGDSALYFCASSHGGSSYEQYFGPGTRLTVT.

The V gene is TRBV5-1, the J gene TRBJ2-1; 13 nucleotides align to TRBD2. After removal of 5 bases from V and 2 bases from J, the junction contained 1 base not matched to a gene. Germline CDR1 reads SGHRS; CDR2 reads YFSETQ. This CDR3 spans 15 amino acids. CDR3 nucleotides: TGCGCCAGCAGAGGGACTAGCGGGGCCTACAATGAGCAGTTCTTC. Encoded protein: CASRGTSGAYNEQFF.

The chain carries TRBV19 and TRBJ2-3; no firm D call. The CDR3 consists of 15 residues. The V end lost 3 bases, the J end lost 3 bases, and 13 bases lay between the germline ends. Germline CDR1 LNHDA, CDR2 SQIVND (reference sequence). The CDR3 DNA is TGTGCCAGTAGTATTGTTGGGGAATCAACAGATACGCAGTATTTT. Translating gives CASSIVGESTDTQYF.

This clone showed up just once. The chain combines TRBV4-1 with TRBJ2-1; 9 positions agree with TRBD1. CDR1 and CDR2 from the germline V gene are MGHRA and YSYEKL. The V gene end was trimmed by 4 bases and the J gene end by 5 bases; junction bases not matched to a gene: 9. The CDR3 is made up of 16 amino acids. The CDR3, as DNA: TGCGCCAGCAGCCTCGGACCGGGACAGGGAGACAATGAGCAGTTCTTC. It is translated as CASSLGPGQGDNEQFF.

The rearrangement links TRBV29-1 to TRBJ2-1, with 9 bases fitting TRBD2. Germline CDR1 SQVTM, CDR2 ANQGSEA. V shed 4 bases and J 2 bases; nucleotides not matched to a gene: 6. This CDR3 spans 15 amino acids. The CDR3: CSVGPSGDPYNEQFF. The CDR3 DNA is TGCAGCGTTGGCCCTAGCGGGGACCCCTACAATGAGCAGTTCTTC.

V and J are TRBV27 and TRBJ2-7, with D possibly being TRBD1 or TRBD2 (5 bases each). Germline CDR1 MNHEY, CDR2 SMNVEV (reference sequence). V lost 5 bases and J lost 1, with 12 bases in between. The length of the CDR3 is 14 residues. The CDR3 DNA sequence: TGTGCCAGCAGTGGGACCGGACTTTCCTACGAGCAGTACTTC. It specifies CASSGTGLSYEQYF.

The CDR3 loop reads CATSSGQGGTGELFF. Here the CDR3 DNA reads TGTGCCACCAGCAGTGGACAGGGGGGCACCGGGGAGCTGTTTTTT. The V and J genes are TRBV15 and TRBJ2-2; 10 positions agree with TRBD1. Per the germline V gene, CDR1 is LNHNV and CDR2 is YYDKDF (reference sequence). The CDR3 spans 15 residues. V lost 3 bases and J lost 4; bases outside the gene matches: 2.

The CDR3 loop is CATSRENTEAFF. CDR3 DNA: TGTGCCACCAGCAGAGAGAACACTGAAGCTTTCTTT. The gene calls are TRBV15 and TRBJ1-1; no reliable D call. Trimming took off 0 bases at V and 1 base at J, with 0 bases between the two ends. The CDR3 is 12 residues long. CDR1 LNHNV and CDR2 YYDKDF come from the germline V gene (reference sequence).

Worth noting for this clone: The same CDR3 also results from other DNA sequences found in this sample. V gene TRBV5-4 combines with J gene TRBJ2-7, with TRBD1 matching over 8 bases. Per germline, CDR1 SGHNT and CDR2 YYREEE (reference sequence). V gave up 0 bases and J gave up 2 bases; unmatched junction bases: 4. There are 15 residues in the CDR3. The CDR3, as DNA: TGTGCCAGCAGCTTGGCCGGACAGGGAGCCTACGAGCAGTACTTC. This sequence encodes CASSLAGQGAYEQYF.

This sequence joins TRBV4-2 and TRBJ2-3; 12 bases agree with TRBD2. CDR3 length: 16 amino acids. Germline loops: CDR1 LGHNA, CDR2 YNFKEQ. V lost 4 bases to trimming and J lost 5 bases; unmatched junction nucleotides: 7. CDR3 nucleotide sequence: TGTGCCAGCAGCCCCAAGTTACTAGCGGGGGGAGATACGCAGTATTTT. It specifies CASSPKLLAGGDTQYF.